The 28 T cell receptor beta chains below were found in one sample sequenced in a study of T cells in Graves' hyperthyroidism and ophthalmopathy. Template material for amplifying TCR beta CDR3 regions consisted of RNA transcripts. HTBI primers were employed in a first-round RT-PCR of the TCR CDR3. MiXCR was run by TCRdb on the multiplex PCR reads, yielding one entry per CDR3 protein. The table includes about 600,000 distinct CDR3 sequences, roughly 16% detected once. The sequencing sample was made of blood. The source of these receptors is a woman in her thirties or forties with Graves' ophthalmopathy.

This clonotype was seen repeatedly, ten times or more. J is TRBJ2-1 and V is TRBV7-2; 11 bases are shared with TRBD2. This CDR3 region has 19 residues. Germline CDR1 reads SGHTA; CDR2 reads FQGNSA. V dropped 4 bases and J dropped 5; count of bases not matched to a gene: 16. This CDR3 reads CASSSIRASGRIRHNEQFF. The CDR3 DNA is TGTGCCAGCAGCTCGATCAGGGCTAGCGGGAGGATCCGTCACAATGAGCAGTTCTTC.

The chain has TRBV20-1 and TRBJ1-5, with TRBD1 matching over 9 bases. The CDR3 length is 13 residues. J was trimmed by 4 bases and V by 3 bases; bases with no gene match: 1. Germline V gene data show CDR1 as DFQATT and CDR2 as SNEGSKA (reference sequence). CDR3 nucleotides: TGCAGTGCTAGGGGGACAGGGAATCAGCCCCAGCATTTT. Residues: CSARGTGNQPQHF.

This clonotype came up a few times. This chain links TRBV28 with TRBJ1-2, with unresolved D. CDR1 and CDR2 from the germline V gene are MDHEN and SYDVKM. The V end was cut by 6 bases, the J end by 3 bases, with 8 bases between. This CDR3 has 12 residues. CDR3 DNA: TGTGCCAGCAGCGAGACATACTATGGCTACACCTTC. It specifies CASSETYYGYTF.

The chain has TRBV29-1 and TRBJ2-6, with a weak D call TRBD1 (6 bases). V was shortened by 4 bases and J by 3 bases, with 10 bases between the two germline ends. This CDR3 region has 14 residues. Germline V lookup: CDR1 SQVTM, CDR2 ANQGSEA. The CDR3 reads CSVVLRGGANVLTF. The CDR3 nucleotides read TGCAGCGTTGTCCTCAGGGGTGGGGCCAACGTCCTGACTTTC.

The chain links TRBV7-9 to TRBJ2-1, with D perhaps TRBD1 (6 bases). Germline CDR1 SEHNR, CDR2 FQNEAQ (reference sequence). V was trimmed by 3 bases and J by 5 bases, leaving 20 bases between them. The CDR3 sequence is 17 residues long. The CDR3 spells CASSFFSYRDIHNEQFF. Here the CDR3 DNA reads TGTGCCAGCAGCTTTTTCAGTTACCGGGACATCCACAATGAGCAGTTCTTC.

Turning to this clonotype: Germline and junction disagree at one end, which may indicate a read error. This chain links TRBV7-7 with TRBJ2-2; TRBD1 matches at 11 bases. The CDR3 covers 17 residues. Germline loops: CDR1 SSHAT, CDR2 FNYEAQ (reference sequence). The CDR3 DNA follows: TGTGCTAGCAGCTTAGGGACAGGGGGATCGAACACCGGGGAGCTGTTTTTT. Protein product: CASSLGTGGSNTGELFF.

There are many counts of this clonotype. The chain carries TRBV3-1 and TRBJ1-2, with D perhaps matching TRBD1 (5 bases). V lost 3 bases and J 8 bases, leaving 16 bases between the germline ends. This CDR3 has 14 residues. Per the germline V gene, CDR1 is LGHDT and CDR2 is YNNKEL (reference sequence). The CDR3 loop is CASSQSVGARGYTF. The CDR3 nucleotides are TGTGCCAGCAGCCAGTCCGTAGGGGCGCGGGGCTACACCTTC.

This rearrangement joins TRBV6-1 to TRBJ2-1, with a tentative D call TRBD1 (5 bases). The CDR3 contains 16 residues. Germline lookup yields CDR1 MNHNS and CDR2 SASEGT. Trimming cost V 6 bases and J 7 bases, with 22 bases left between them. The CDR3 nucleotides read TGTGCCAGCAGCCCCCTGGGCAGGGTAGGTGAGAATGAGCAGTTCTTC. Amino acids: CASSPLGRVGENEQFF.

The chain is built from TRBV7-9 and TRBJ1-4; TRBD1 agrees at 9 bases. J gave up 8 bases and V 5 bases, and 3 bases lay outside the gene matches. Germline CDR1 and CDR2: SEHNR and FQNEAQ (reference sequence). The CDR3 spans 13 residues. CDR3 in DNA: TGTGCCAGCAGCCAGGGACAGGGCGAAAAACTGTTTTTT. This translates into CASSQGQGEKLFF.

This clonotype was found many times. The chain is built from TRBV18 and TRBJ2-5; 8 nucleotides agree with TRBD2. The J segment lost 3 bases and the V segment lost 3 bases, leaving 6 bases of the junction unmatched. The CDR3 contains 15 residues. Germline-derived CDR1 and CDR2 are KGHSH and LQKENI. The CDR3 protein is CASSPPGLGEETQYF. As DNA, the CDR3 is TGTGCCAGCTCACCCCCGGGACTAGGTGAAGAGACCCAGTACTTC.

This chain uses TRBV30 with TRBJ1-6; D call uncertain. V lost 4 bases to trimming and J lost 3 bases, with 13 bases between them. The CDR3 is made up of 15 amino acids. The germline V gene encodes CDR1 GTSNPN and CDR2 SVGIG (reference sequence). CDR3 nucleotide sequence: TGTGCCTGGACAGTCGTGCCCGACTATAATTCACCCCTCCACTTT. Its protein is CAWTVVPDYNSPLHF.

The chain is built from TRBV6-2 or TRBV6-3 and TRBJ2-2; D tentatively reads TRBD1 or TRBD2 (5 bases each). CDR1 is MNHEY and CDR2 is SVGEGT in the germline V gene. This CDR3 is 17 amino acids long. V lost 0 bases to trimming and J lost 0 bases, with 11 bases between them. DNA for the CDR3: TGTGCCAGCAGTTACTCGATTAGGGGAGCGAACACCGGGGAGCTGTTTTTT. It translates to CASSYSIRGANTGELFF.

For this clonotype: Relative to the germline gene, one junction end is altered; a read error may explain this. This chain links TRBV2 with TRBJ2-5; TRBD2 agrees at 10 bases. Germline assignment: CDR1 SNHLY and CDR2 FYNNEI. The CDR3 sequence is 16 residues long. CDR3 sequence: CASSEGLAGDHETQYF. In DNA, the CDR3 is TGTGCCAGCAGCGAAGGGCTAGCGGGAGATCACGAGACCCAGTACTTC.

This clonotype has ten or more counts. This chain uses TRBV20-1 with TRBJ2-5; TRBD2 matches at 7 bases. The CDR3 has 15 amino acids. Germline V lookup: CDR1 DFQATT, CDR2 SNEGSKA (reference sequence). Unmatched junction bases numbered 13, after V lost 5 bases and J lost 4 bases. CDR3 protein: CSAYRGHPGGETQYF. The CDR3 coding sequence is TGCAGTGCTTATCGGGGCCACCCGGGAGGAGAGACCCAGTACTTC.

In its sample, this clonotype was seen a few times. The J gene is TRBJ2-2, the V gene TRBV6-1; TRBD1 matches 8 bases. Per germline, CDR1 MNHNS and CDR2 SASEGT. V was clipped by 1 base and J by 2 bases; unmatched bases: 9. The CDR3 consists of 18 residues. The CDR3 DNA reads TGTGCCAGCAGTGAAGTACGAATGGACAGGGTAAACACCGGGGAGCTGTTTTTT. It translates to CASSEVRMDRVNTGELFF.

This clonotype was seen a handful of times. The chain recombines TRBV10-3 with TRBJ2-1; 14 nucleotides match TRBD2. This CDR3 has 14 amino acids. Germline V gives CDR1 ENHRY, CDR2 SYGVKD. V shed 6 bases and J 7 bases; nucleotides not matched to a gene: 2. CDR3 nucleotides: TGTGCCATCAGAGGACTAGCGGGAGGAAATGAGCAGTTCTTC. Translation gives CAIRGLAGGNEQFF.

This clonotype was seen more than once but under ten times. CDR3: CASSLAGTEPQHF. The CDR3 DNA sequence: TGTGCCAGCAGCTTAGCGGGGACGGAGCCCCAGCATTTT. The chain couples TRBV7-9 to TRBJ1-5; D perhaps matches TRBD1 (5 bases). The germline V gene has CDR1 SEHNR and CDR2 FQNEAQ (reference sequence). Trimming took 0 bases from V and 8 from J, leaving 8 bases between them. There are 13 residues in the CDR3.

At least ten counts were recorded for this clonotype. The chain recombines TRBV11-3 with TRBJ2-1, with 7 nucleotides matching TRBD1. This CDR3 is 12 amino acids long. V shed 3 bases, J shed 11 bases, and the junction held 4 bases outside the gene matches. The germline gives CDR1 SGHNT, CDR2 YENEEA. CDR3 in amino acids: CASSFEGAKQFF. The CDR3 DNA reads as TGTGCCAGCAGCTTTGAGGGGGCTAAGCAGTTCTTC.

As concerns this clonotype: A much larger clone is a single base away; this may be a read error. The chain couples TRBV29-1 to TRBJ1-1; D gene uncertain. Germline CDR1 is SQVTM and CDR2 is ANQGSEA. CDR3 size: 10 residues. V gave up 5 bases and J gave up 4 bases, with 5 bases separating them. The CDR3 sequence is CSVLGTEAFF. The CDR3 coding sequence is TGCAGCGTTCTCGGCACTGAAGCTTTCTTT.

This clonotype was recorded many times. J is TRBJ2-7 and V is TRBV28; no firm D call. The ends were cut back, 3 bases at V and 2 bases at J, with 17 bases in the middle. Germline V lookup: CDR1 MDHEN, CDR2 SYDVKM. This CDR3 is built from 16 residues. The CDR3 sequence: CASSLGRWREPYEQYF. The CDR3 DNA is TGTGCCAGCAGTTTGGGCAGGTGGCGTGAGCCCTACGAGCAGTACTTC.

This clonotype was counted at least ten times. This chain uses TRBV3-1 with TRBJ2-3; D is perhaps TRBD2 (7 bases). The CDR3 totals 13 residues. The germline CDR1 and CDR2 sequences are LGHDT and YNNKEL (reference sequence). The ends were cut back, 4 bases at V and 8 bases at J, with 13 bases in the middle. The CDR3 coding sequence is TGTGCCAGCAGCCGATGGGGGGGCGGTACGCAGTATTTT. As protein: CASSRWGGGTQYF.

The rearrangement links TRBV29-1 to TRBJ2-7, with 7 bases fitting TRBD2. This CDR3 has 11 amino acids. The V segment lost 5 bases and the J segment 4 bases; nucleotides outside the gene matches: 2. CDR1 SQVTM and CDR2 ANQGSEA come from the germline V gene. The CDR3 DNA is TGCAGCGTTAGGCGGGAGTACGAGCAGTACTTC. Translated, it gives CSVRREYEQYF.

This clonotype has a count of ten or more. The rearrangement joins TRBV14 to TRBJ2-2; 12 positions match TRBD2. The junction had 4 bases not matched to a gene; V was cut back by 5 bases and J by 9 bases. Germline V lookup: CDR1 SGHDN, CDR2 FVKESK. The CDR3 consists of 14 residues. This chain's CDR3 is CASSMTSGSRELFF. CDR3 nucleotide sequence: TGTGCCAGCAGCATGACTAGCGGGAGCCGGGAGCTGTTTTTT.

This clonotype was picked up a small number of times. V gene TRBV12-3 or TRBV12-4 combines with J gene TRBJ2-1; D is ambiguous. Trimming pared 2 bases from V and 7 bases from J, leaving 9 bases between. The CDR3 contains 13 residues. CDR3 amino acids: CASSLNRVNEQFF. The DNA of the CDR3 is TGTGCCAGCAGTTTAAATAGGGTAAATGAGCAGTTCTTC.

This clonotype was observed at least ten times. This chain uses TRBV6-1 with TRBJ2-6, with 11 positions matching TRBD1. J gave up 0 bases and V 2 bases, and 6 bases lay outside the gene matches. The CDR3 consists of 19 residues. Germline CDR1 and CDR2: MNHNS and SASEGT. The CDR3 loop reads CASSELSGTGGSGANVLTF. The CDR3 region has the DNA TGTGCCAGCAGTGAACTTTCCGGGACAGGGGGCTCTGGGGCCAACGTCCTGACTTTC.

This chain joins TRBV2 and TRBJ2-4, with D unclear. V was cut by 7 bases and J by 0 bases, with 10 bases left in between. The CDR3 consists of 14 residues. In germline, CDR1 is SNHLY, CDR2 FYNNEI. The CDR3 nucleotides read TGTGCCAGCAAAACCCCGTTAGCCAAAAACATTCAGTACTTC. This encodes CASKTPLAKNIQYF.

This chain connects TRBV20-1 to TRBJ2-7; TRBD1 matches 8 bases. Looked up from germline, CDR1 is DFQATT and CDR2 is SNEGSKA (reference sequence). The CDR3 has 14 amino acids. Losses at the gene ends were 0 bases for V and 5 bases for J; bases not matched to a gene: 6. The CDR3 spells CSARDLDRANEQYF. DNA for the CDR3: TGCAGTGCTAGAGACCTGGACAGGGCCAACGAGCAGTACTTC.

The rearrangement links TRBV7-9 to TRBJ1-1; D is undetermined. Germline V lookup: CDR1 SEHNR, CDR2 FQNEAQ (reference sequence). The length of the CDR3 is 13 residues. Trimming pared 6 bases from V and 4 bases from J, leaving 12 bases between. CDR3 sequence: CASSRERGTEAFF. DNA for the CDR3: TGTGCCAGCAGTAGGGAGAGAGGCACTGAAGCTTTCTTT.